The clone carrying this T cell receptor (beta chain) was observed a handful of times. Antigen unknown. TCRdb re-analysed the reads in MiXCR, keeping a single row per CDR3 protein. The sample lists approximately 1,000,000 distinct CDR3 sequences; roughly 30% were seen once. This sample stems from a study of T cell repertoires in cytomegalovirus infection. CDR1 and CDR2 (germline): DFQATT, SNEGSKA (reference sequence). J gave up 5 bases and V 6 bases, and 4 bases lay outside the gene matches. The CDR3 runs to 12 residues. Specimen: cultured CD8+ T cells from PBMCs, collected from culture after CMV antigen stimulation. The TCR comes from a human donor in good health (CMV status not recorded). Some clones in this sample may be carry-over from other donors' samples. The gene calls are TRBV20-1 and TRBJ2-5, with 9 nucleotides matching TRBD1. CDR3 sequence: CSAGQGRETQYF. The CDR3 nucleotides are TGCAGTGCGGGACAGGGTCGGGAGACCCAGTACTTC.